This T cell receptor (beta chain) appears in the sequencing data of a study of control samples from healthy donors and cancer patients. The CDR3 contains 16 residues. Germline V gene sequence: CDR1 LNHDA, CDR2 SQIVND (reference sequence). Trimming cost V 3 bases and J 4 bases, with 17 bases left between them. Method: immunoSEQ multiplex PCR; TCRdb's copy keeps in-frame clones and lacks some. The table includes about 120,000 clones, approximately 90% detected once. Sample: blood. This TCR was recovered from a woman between 18 and 29 years old in good health. The chain carries TRBV19 and TRBJ2-3; TRBD1 or TRBD2 may be the D gene (7 bases each). CDR3 loop: CASSMTQGGSADTQYF. The CDR3 bases are TGTGCCAGTAGTATGACCCAGGGGGGGTCTGCAGATACGCAGTATTTT.